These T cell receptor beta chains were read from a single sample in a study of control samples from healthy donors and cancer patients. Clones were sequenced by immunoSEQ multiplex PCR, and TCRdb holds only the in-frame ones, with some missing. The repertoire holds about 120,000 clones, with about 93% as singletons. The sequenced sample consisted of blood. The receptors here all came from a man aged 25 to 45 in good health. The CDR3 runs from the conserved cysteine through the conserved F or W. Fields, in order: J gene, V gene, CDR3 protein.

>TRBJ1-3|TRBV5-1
CASSLSPREPGNTIYF
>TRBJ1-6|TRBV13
CASSTSAGVHLHF
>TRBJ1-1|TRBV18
CASSPQPREAEAFF
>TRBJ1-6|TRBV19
CASSPQLFSPLHF
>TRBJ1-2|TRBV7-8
CASSFREGGDGYTF
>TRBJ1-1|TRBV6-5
CASRGDGAGRTEAFF
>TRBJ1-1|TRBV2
CASGGGKGETFF
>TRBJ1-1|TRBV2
CATTYRSLNTEAFF
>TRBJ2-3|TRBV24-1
CATSDQRKDTQYF
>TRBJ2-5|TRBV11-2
CASSLDRGTQYF
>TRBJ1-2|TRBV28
CASSFSTSLRKGVYGYTF
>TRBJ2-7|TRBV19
CASSIFPDEQYF
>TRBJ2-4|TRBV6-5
CASKRTELAKNIQYF
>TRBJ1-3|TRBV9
CASSGGGSGNTIYF
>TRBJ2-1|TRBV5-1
CASSLRAAGGHNEQFF
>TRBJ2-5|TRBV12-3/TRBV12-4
CASSGLGETQYF
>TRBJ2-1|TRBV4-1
CASSQGAVNEQFF
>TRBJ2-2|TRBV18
CASSPPRGTGELFF
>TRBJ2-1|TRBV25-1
CASSSLQGGLYNEQFF
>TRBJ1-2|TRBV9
CASSVTGGDGYTF
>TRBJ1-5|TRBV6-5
CASGAYRQRQPQHF
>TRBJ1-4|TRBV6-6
CASSYGQGLVFF
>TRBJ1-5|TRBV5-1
CASSLGQGSDQPQHF
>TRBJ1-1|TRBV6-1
CASSDHRGVNTEAFF
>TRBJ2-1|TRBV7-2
CASSSSTGPIYNEQFF
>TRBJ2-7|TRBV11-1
CASSPRKGAPTYEQYF
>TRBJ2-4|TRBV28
CASSFSTLAGGQGIQYF
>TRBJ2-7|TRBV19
CASSIVGGGTNQPYEQYF
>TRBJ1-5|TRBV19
CTSSVIVENNQPQHF
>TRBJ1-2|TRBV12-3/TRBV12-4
CASSLGPMGYTF
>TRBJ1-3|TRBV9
CASRSRNTIYF
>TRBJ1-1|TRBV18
CASSPQGQGAEAFF
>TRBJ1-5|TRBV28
CASSLIGGVNQPQHF
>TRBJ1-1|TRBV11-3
CASSSQGANTEAFF
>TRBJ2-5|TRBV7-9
CASSSNGETQYF